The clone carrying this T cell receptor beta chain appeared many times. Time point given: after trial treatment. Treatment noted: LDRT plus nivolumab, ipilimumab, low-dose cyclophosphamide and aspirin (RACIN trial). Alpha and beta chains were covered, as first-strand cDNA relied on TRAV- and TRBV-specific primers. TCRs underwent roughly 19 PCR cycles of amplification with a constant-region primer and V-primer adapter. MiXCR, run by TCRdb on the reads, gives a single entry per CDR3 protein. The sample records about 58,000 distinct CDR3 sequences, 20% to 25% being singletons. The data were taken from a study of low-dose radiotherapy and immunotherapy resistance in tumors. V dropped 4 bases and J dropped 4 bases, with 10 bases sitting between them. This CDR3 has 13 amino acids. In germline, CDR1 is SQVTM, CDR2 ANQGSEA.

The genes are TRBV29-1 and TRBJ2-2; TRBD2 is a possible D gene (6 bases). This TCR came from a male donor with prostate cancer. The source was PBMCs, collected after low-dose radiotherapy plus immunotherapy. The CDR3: CSVGGEGTGELFF. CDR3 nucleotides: TGCAGCGTTGGGGGGGAAGGCACCGGGGAGCTGTTTTTT.